This TCR beta chain was captured by sequencing in a study of tumor-infiltrating lymphocytes in primary liver carcinoma. Total RNA amounting to 500 ng was the source from which TCR beta cDNA was made with a constant-region primer. Nested multiplex PCR, run for three rounds with slightly modified ARM-PCR, yielded TCR beta libraries. A C-beta reverse primer and TRBV1-TRBV30 forward primers served in each of the first two PCR rounds, at 10 cycles apiece. MiXCR was run by TCRdb on the multiplex PCR reads, yielding one entry per CDR3 protein. The table shows 50,000 to 60,000 distinct CDR3 sequences, with around 77% occurring only once. Co-extracting RNA and DNA was done with about 17-31 mg of unsorted bulk tissue as input. The study enrolled treatment-naive patients with chronic HBV infection. A word on this clonotype: The antigen remains undetermined. The DNA is left out, because the CDR3 cannot be placed on it with certainty; the CDR3 is given as TCRdb lists it.

Study-wide points: Tumor-adjacent and tumor-blood pairs shared less of their repertoires than tumor region pairs shared.

The germline CDR1 and CDR2 sequences are SGHAT and FQNNGV. The CDR3 totals 17 residues, both ends included. This clonotype originated in a man aged 40-50 years with primary liver carcinoma and hepatitis B virus infection. Sequencing was carried out using liver tumor tissue from sampling region 5. The subset was: tumor region T5, tumor centre. The chain carries TRBV11-2 and TRBJ2-2; the DNA was not used to check the table's D call, TRBD2. CDR3 region: CASSLDHRVGTSGSCFF.